This entry lists 14 T cell receptor beta chains sequenced from one sample in a study of blood T cell repertoires in COVID-19. Sequenced by immunoSEQ multiplex PCR; TCRdb stores in-frame clones only, minus some. The data contain about 110,000 clones, about 90% of them singletons. The sample was peripheral blood. The source of these receptors is a human donor in a cohort sampled during active COVID-19.

The rearrangement links TRBV10-3 to TRBJ1-1, with D tentatively TRBD1 (6 bases). This CDR3 contains 17 residues. Germline V lookup: CDR1 ENHRY, CDR2 SYGVKD. V was pared by 3 bases and J by 1 base, with 18 bases between. In DNA, the CDR3 is TGTGCCATCAGTGACCCCGCGAGGGGCAGGGGGAACACTGAAGCTTTCTTT. This encodes CAISDPARGRGNTEAFF.

The genes are TRBV9 and TRBJ2-7, with 7 bases identical to TRBD1. CDR3 size: 14 residues. CDR1 is SGDLS, CDR2 YYNGEE, per germline. The junction had 5 bases not matched to a gene; V was cut back by 3 bases and J by 2 bases. CDR3 sequence: CASSANGQAYEQYF. For the CDR3, the DNA is TGTGCCAGCAGCGCCAACGGACAGGCCTACGAGCAGTACTTC.

The chain has TRBV27 and TRBJ1-4; perhaps TRBD1 as D (6 bases). Trimming shortened V by 4 bases and J by 8 bases, and 11 bases separated the two germline ends. This CDR3 has 13 amino acids. Germline V gene lookup returns CDR1 MNHEY and CDR2 SMNVEV (reference sequence). The CDR3 sequence: CASSSRTDEKLFF. In DNA, the CDR3 is TGTGCCAGCAGTTCGCGGACAGACGAAAAACTGTTTTTT.

This clone was recorded once. V usage is TRBV28 and J usage is TRBJ2-7, with D possibly being TRBD1 (7 bases). Per germline, CDR1 MDHEN and CDR2 SYDVKM. The CDR3 runs to 14 residues. Trimming stripped 8 bases from V and 11 bases from J, with 25 bases between. The CDR3 DNA reads TGTGCCAGCGCGAAAGGGGGCCAGGGGGAGGTCGAGTACTTC. This encodes CASAKGGQGEVEYF.

The chain links TRBV5-1 to TRBJ2-3, with 8 positions matching TRBD2. CDR1 SGHRS and CDR2 YFSETQ come from the germline V gene. CDR3 length: 14 residues. The junction had 8 bases not matched to a gene; V was cut back by 5 bases and J by 6 bases. CDR3 protein: CASSPGGSGDTQYF. CDR3 DNA sequence: TGCGCCAGCAGTCCGGGAGGGTCGGGGGATACGCAGTATTTT.

This clone has only a few counts. The germline gene is not matched at one end of the junction; a read error may be the cause. The chain recombines TRBV6-6 with TRBJ1-6; 11 positions match TRBD1. This CDR3 spans 19 amino acids. The germline V gene encodes CDR1 MNHNY and CDR2 SVGAGI (reference sequence). This CDR3 reads CASSYYYILSGQGASPLHF. DNA of the CDR3: TGTGCCAGCAGCTACTACTACATCCTATCCGGACAGGGGGCTTCACCCCTCCACTTT.

The rearrangement links TRBV5-1 to TRBJ2-7, with D unresolved. V was cut by 4 bases and J by 0 bases, with 8 bases left in between. This CDR3 region has 13 residues. Looked up from germline, CDR1 is SGHRS and CDR2 is YFSETQ. The CDR3 protein is CASSARSSYEQYF. CDR3 nucleotide sequence: TGCGCCAGCAGCGCGCGAAGCTCCTACGAGCAGTACTTC.

This rearrangement joins TRBV2 to TRBJ1-5, with a tentative D call TRBD1 (6 bases). Germline CDR1 and CDR2: SNHLY and FYNNEI. The germline V and J ends were trimmed by 2 bases and 0 bases, with 11 bases remaining between them. CDR3 length equals 16 residues. CDR3 bases: TGTGCCAGCAGTGAATTACAGGGCCATAGCAATCAGCCCCAGCATTTT. It is translated as CASSELQGHSNQPQHF.

The V gene is TRBV7-6, the J gene TRBJ1-1; D might be TRBD1 (5 bases). Germline assignment: CDR1 SGHVS and CDR2 FNYEAQ. Trimming cost V 1 base and J 4 bases, with 10 bases left between them. The CDR3 consists of 14 residues. The CDR3 loop is CASSLGRQRTEAFF. CDR3 DNA sequence: TGTGCCAGCAGCTTAGGCCGACAGCGCACTGAAGCTTTCTTT.

This clone was recorded only once. Other DNA variants within this sample encode the same CDR3. CDR3 DNA: TGCGCCAGCAGCTTAACCGGGGGCGGGGGTCAAGACGAGCAGTACTTC. It codes for CASSLTGGGGQDEQYF. The chain is built from TRBV5-1 and TRBJ2-7; tentative D call: TRBD2 (7 bases). The CDR3 extends over 16 amino acids. The germline V and J ends were trimmed by 2 bases and 5 bases, with 20 bases remaining between them. From germline, CDR1 is SGHRS and CDR2 YFSETQ.

The V gene is TRBV5-8, the J gene TRBJ2-2, with 12 bases lining up with TRBD1. The CDR3 length is 18 residues. CDR1 is SGHTS, CDR2 YDEGEE, per germline. V lost 0 bases and J lost 7; bases outside the gene matches: 10. The CDR3 sequence is CASSLVPGQGAPHGELFF. CDR3 nucleotide sequence: TGTGCCAGCAGCTTGGTCCCGGGACAGGGGGCGCCGCACGGGGAGCTGTTTTTT.

This clone was counted between two and nine times. The gene calls are TRBV20-1 and TRBJ1-5; maybe TRBD1 (6 bases). V was shortened by 3 bases and J by 8 bases, with 17 bases between the two germline ends. CDR1 and CDR2 from the germline V gene are DFQATT and SNEGSKA (reference sequence). The CDR3 has 14 amino acids. CDR3 nucleotide sequence: TGCAGTGCTAGTAGTGCCAGGGGAGACGAGCCCCAGCATTTT. It specifies CSASSARGDEPQHF.

The chain employs TRBV6-5 and TRBJ1-3; D is undetermined. CDR3 size: 13 residues. Trimming shortened V by 5 bases and J by 3 bases, and 8 bases separated the two germline ends. Germline CDR1 MNHEY, CDR2 SVGAGI. CDR3 bases: TGTGCCAGCAGTCTAACGTTTGGAAACACCATATATTTT. This encodes CASSLTFGNTIYF.

DNA for the CDR3: TGTGCCAGCAGCCAATCCCGGGAGCAGTACTTC. It yields the protein CASSQSREQYF. This chain joins TRBV3-1 (or the pseudogene TRBV3-2) and TRBJ2-7; unclear D gene. The CDR3 extends over 11 amino acids. In germline, CDR1 is LGHDT, CDR2 YNNKEL (reference sequence). V was cut by 2 bases and J by 7 bases, with 6 bases left in between.